A single T cell receptor (beta chain) is shown here with its context. The data belong to a study of shared clonotypes between healthy human individuals. The CDR3 totals 15 residues. V was pared by 6 bases and J by 4 bases, with 18 bases between. The germline CDR1 and CDR2 sequences are SNHLY and FYNNEI. Profiled with immunoSEQ multiplex PCR; TCRdb holds only in-frame clones, not every one. The table shows about a million clones, with 60% to 80% occurring only once. The receptor was derived from a man aged 18-30 years in good health. The sample taken for sequencing was memory CD4+ T cells sorted from blood. Subset reported: CD45RA-negative fraction. The rearrangement uses TRBV2 and TRBJ1-1; D call uncertain. The CDR3 DNA sequence: TGTGCCAGCAGAGTAGGCAACGGGCTGAGCACTGAAGCTTTCTTT. It encodes CASRVGNGLSTEAFF.